The 10 T cell receptor beta chains given below trace back to one sample, sequenced in a study of OX40 agonist ivuxolimab in advanced cancers. The protocol was immunoSEQ multiplex PCR, while the TCRdb copy is restricted to in-frame clones and leaves out a portion. The sample lists some 19,000 clones; about 90% were seen once. The sample in question was CD4+ or CD8+ T cells sorted from blood, obtained in a trial of the OX40 agonist ivuxolimab. These receptors were collected from an adult with an advanced solid tumor such as melanoma, head and neck, liver or kidney cancer.

The count of this clone is one. This chain connects TRBV4-3 to TRBJ2-6; D is uncertain. Trimming took off 3 bases at V and 0 bases at J, with 12 bases between the two ends. The CDR3 has 17 amino acids. Per germline, CDR1 LGHNA and CDR2 YSLEER. DNA for the CDR3: TGCGCCAGCAGCCAGGGCGGATCCTCCTCTGGGGCCAACGTCCTGACTTTC. Translating it yields CASSQGGSSSGANVLTF.

This chain links TRBV15 with TRBJ2-4, with D uncertain. Per the germline V gene, CDR1 is LNHNV and CDR2 is YYDKDF (reference sequence). CDR3 length: 14 amino acids. The V gene lost 3 bases and the J gene lost 8 bases, with 14 bases spanning the gap. The CDR3 DNA sequence: TGTGCCACCAGCAGGGACCGGACCCAAGACATTCAGTACTTC. Amino acids: CATSRDRTQDIQYF.

The rearrangement links TRBV7-7 to TRBJ2-7, with D possibly being TRBD1 or TRBD2 (5 bases each). CDR3 length equals 14 residues. V was pared by 1 base and J by 6 bases, with 13 bases between. Per the germline V gene, CDR1 is SSHAT and CDR2 is FNYEAQ (reference sequence). In DNA form, the CDR3 reads TGTGCCAGCAGCTTAGGGACTGGGGGTAGCGAGCAGTACTTC. It encodes CASSLGTGGSEQYF.

This clone came up once. The V and J genes are TRBV7-9 and TRBJ2-1; either TRBD1 or TRBD2 may supply D (6 bases each). V was clipped by 5 bases and J by 0 bases, with 14 bases between them. The CDR3 loop spans 16 amino acids. Germline V gene data show CDR1 as SEHNR and CDR2 as FQNEAQ (reference sequence). The CDR3, as DNA: TGTGCCAGCAGCCTCTCCGGGGGCGTCTCCTACAATGAGCAGTTCTTC. Its protein product is CASSLSGGVSYNEQFF. The whole variable domain, filled in from reference TRBV7-9 and TRBJ2-1, reads DTGVSQNPRHKITKRGQNVTFRCDPISEHNRLYWYRQTLGQGPEFLTYFQNEAQLEKSRLLSDRFSAERPKGSFSTLEIQRTEQGDSAMYLCASSLSGGVSYNEQFFGPGTRLTVL.

The chain uses TRBV7-3 and TRBJ2-1, with D possibly matching TRBD2 (6 bases). The germline V gene encodes CDR1 SGHTA and CDR2 FQGTGA. There are 17 residues in the CDR3. V lost 2 bases to trimming and J lost 3 bases, with 17 bases between them. CDR3 nucleotides: TGTGCCAGCAGCTTACGCGGCGGGGACGAACTCTACAATGAGCAGTTCTTC. It yields the protein CASSLRGGDELYNEQFF.

The chain recombines TRBV6-5 with TRBJ1-2; D remains unclear. Trimming shortened V by 7 bases and J by 1 base, and 13 bases separated the two germline ends. The CDR3 spans 14 residues. CDR1 and CDR2 (germline): MNHEY, SVGAGI. The CDR3 DNA is TGTGCCAGCAAGCCCGAGGCCGGTAACTATGGCTACACCTTC. This codes for CASKPEAGNYGYTF.

J is TRBJ1-4 and V is TRBV19; D is ambiguous. This CDR3 has 16 amino acids. Germline assignment: CDR1 LNHDA and CDR2 SQIVND (reference sequence). The V and J ends lost 0 bases and 3 bases respectively, with 11 bases between them. CDR3 residues: CASSIDLEGSNEKLFF. The CDR3 DNA reads as TGTGCCAGTAGTATAGATCTGGAGGGTTCTAATGAAAAACTGTTTTTT.

In this sample, this clone turned up a few times. In DNA form, the CDR3 reads TGTGCCAGCTCACCACGGGACTTTAAAGGCTACACCTTC. It encodes CASSPRDFKGYTF. The chain is built from TRBV18 and TRBJ1-2; D is perhaps TRBD1 (5 bases). V shed 1 base and J shed 8 bases, with 11 bases lying between them. This CDR3 region has 13 residues. CDR1 KGHSH and CDR2 LQKENI come from the germline V gene.

The rearrangement uses TRBV29-1 and TRBJ2-2, with TRBD2 matching over 15 bases. The CDR3 spans 15 residues. Trimming cost V 6 bases and J 5 bases; bases outside gene matches: 4. Germline loops: CDR1 SQVTM, CDR2 ANQGSEA. In DNA, the CDR3 is TGCAGCGTAGGAGGACTAGCGGGGGGGACCGGGGAGCTGTTTTTT. Protein product: CSVGGLAGGTGELFF.

The genes are TRBV4-1 and TRBJ1-1, with a tentative D call TRBD1 (6 bases). This CDR3 spans 17 amino acids. V dropped 6 bases and J dropped 1 base, with 21 bases sitting between them. Germline V gene data show CDR1 as MGHRA and CDR2 as YSYEKL. CDR3 in amino acids: CASSQRNIKQGNTEAFF. In DNA form, the CDR3 reads TGCGCCAGCAGTCAAAGGAACATAAAACAGGGGAACACTGAAGCTTTCTTT.